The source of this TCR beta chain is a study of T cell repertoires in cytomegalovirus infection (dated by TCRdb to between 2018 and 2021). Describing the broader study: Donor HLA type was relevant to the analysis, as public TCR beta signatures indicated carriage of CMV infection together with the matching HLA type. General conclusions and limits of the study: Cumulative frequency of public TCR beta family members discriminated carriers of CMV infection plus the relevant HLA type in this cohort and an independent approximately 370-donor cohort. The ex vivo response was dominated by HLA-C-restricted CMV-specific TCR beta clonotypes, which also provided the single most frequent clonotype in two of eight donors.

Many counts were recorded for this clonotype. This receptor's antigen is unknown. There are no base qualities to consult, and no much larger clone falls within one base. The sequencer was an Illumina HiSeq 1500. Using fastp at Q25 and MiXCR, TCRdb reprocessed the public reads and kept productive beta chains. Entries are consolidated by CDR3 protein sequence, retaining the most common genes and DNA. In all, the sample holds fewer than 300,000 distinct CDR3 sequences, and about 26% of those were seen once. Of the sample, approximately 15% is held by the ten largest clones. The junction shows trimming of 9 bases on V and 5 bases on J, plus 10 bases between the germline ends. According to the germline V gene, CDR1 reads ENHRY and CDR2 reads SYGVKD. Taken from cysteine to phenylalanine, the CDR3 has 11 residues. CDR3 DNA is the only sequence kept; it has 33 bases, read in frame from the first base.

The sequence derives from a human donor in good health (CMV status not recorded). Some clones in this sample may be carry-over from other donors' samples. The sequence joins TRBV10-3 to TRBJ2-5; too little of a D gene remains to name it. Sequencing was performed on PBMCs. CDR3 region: CAMGPRETQYF. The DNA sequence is TGTGCCATGGGCCCTCGGGAGACCCAGTACTTC.